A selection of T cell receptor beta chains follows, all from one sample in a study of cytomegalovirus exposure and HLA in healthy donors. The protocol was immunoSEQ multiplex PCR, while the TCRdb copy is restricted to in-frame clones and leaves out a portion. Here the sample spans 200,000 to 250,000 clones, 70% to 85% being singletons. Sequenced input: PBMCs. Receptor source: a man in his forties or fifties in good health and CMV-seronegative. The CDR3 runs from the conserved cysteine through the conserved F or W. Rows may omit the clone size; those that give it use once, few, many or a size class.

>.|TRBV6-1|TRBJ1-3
CASSSTGDAGNTVYF
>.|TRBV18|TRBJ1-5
CASSWDRALHQPQHF
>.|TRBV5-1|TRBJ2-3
CASSLQPSTDTQYF
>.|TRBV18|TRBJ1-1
CASSPRGQGMDTEAFF
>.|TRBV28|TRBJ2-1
CASSPQTGSYNEQFF
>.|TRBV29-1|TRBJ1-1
CSAHPDSNTEAFF
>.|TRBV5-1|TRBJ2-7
CASSWGLAGGAYSYEQYF
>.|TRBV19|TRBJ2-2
CASSIDGRNTGELFF
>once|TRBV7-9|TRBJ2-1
CASSLVGAADEQFF
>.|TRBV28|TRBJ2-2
CASTRRFGGNTGELFF
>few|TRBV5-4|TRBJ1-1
CASSPSGRGGNTEAFF
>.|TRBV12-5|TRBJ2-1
CASGLVISREGAEQFF
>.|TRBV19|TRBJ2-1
CASSIIGGAEQFF
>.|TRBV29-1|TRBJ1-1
CSGTTPAASEAFF
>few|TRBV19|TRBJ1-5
CASSIRAGGSAQPQHF
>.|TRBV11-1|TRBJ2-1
CASSLRAGGDEQFF
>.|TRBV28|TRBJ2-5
CASSSPGTAQETQYF
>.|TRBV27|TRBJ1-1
CASSSTPRANTEAFF
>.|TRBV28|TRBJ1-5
CASSSSSGGIDSNQPQHF
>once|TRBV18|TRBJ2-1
CASSEDRNEQFF
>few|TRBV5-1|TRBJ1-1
CASSLQGNTEAFF
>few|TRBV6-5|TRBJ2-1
CASSRRRDYNEQFF
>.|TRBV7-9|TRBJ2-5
CSSSSRTGSQETQYF
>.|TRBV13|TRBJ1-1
CASSPPGNTEAFF
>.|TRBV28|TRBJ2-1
CASSFLVAGGYNEQFF
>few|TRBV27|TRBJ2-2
CASSILPRWDYNTGELFF
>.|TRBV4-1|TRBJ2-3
CASSQESLAGVTDTQYF
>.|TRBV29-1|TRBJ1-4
CSVEEQHNEKLFF
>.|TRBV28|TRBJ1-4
CASRFRGMGEKLFF
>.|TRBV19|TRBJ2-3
CASSIVASGRSTDTQYF
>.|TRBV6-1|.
CASSEGDLYYEQYF
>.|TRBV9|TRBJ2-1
CASRDGGAHNEQFF
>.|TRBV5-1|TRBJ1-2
CASSGTDPAYGYTF
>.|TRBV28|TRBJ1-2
CASSIHRVGNYGYTF
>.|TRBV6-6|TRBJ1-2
CASSGQSGVNYGYTF
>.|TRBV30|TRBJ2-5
CAWSATGFGETQYF
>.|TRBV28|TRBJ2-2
CASSSTQTGQGWNTGELFF
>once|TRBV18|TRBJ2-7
CASSPPGTGAYEQYF
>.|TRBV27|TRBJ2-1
CASSLVGTSGRARNEQFF
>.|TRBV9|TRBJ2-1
CASSPGGRPYNEQFF
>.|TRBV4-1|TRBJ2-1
CASSQGPGKSYNEQFF
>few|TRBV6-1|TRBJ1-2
CASSVQQWVLVYGYTF
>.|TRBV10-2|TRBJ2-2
CASSESTGVGTGELFF
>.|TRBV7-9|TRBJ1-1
CASSLSLSRRGLGNTEAFF
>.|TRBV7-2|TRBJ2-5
CASSSYTEYQETQYF
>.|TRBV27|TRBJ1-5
CASSLEGAATPQHF
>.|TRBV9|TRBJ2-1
CASSVNTGGLPQFF
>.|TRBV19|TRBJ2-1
CASSSLAASIRQFF
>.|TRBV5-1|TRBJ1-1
CASSLRGWDTEAFF
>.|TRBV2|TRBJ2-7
CAGTGLLTYEQYF
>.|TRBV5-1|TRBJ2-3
CASSFGGSTDTQYF
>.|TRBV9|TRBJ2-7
CASSHGTSGVDSYEQYF
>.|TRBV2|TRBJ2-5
CASRRLAGASETQYF
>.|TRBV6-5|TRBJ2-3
CASSRLAESTDTQYF
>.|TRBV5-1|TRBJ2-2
CASSLGGLVNTGELFF